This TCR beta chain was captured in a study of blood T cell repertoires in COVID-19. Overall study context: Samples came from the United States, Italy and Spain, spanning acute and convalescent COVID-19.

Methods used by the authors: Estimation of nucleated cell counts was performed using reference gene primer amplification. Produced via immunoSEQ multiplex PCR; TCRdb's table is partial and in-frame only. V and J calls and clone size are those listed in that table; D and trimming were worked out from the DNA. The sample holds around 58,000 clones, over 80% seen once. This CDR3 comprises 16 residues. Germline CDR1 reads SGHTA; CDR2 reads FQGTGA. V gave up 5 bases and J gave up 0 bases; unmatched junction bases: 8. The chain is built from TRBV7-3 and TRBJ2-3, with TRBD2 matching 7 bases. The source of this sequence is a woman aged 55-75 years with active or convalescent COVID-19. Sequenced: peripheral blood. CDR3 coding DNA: TGTGCCAGCAGCCGCACTAGCGTTCTTAGCACAGATACGCAGTATTTT. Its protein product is CASSRTSVLSTDTQYF.